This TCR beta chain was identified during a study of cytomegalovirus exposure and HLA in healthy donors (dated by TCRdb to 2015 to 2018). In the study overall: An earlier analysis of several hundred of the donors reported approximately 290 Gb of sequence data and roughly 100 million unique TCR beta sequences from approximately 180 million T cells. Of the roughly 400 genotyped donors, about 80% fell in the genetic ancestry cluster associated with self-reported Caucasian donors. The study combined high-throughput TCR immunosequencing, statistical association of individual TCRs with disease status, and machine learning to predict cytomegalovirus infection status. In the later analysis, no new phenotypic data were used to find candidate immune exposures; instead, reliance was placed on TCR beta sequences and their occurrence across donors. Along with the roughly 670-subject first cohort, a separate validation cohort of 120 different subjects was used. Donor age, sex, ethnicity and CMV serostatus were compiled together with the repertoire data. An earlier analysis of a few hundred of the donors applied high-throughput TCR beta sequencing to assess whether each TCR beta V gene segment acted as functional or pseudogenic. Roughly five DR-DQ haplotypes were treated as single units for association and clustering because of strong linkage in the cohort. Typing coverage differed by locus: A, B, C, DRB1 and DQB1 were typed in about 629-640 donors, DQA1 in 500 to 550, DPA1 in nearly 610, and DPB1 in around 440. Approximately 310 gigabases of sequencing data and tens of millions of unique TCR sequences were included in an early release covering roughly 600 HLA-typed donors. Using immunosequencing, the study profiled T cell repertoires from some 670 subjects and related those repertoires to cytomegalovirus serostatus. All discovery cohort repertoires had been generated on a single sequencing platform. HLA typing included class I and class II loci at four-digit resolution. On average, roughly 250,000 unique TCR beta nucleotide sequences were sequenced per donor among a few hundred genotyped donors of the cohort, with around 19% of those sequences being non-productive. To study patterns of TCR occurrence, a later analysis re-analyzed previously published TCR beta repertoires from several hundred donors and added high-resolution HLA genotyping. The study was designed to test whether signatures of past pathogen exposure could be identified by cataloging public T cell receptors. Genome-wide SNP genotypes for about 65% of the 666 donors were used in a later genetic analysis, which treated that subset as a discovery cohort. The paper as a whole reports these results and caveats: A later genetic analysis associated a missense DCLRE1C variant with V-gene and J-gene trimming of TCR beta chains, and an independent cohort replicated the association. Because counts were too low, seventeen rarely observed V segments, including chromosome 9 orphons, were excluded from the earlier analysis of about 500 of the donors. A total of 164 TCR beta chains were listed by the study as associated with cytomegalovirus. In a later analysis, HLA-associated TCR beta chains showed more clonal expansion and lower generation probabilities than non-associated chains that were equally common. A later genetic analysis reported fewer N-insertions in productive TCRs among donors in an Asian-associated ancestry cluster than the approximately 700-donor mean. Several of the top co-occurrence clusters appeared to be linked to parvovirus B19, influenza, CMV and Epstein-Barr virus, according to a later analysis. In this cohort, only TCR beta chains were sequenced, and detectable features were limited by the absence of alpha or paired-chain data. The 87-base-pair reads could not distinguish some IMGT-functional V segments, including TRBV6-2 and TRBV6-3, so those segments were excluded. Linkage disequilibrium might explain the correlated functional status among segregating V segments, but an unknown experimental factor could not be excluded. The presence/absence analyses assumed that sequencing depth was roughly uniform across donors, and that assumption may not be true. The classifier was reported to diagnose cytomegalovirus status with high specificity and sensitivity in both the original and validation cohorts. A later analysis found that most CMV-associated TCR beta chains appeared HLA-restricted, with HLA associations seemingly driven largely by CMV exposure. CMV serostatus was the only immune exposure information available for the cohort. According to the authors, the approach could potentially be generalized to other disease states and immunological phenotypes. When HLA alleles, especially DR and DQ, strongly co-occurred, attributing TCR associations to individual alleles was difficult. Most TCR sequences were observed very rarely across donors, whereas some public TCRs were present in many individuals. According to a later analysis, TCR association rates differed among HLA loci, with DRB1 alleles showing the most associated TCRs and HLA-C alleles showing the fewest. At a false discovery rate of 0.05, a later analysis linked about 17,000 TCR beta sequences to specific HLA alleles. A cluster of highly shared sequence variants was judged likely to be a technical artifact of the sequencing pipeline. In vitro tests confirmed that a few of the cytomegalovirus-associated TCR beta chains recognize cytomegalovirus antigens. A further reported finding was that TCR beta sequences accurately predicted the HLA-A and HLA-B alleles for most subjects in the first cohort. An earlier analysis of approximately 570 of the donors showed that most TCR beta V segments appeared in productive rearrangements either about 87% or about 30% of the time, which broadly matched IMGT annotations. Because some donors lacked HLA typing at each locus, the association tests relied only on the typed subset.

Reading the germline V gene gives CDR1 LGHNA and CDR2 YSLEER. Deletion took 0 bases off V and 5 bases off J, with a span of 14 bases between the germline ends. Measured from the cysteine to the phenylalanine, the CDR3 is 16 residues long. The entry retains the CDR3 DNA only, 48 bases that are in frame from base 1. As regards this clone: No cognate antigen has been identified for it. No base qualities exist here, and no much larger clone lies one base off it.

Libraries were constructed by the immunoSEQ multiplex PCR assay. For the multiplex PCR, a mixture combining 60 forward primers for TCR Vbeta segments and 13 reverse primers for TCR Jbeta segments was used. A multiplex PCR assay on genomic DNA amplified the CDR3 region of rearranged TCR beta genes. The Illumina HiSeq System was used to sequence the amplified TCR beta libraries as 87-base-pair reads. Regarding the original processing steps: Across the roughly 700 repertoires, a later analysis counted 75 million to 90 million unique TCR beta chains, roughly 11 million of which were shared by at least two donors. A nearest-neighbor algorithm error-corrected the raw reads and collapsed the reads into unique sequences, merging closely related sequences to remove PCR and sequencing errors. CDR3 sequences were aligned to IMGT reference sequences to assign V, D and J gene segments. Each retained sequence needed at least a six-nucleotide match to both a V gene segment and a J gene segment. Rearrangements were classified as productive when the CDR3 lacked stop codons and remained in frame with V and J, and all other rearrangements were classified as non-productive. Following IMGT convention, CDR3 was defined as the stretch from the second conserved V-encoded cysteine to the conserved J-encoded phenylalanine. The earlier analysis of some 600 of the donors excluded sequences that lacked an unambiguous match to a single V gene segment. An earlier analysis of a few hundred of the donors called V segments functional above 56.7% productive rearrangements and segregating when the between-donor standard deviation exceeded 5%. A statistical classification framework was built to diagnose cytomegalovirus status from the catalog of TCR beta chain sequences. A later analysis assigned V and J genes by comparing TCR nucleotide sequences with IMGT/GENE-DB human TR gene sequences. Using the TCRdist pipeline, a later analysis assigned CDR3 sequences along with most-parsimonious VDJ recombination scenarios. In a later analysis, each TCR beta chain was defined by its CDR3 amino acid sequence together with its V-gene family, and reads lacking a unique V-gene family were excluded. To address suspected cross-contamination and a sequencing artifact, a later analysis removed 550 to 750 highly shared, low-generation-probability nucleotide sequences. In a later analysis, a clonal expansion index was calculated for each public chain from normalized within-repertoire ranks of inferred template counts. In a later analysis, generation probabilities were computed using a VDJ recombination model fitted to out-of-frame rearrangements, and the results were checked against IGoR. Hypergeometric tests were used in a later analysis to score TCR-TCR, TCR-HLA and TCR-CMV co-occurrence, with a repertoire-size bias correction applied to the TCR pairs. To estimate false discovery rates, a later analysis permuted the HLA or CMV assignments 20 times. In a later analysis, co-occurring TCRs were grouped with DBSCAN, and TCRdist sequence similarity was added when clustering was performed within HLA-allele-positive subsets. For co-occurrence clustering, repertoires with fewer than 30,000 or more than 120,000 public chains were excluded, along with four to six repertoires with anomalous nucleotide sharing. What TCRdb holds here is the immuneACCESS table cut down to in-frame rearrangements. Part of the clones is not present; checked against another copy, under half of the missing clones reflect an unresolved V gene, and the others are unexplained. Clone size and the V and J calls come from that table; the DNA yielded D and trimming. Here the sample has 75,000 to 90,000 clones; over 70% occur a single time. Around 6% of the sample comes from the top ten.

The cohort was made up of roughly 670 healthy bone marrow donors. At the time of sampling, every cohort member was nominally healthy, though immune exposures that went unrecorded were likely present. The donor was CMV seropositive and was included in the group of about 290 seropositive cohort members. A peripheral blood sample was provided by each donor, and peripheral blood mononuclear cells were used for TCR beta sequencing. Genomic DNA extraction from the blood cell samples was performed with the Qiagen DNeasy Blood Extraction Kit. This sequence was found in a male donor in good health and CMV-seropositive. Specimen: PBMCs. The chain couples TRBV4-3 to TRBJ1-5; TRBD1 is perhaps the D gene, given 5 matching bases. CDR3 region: CASSQDWGGSDQPQHF. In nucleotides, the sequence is TGCGCCAGCAGCCAAGATTGGGGGGGGTCTGATCAGCCCCAGCATTTT.